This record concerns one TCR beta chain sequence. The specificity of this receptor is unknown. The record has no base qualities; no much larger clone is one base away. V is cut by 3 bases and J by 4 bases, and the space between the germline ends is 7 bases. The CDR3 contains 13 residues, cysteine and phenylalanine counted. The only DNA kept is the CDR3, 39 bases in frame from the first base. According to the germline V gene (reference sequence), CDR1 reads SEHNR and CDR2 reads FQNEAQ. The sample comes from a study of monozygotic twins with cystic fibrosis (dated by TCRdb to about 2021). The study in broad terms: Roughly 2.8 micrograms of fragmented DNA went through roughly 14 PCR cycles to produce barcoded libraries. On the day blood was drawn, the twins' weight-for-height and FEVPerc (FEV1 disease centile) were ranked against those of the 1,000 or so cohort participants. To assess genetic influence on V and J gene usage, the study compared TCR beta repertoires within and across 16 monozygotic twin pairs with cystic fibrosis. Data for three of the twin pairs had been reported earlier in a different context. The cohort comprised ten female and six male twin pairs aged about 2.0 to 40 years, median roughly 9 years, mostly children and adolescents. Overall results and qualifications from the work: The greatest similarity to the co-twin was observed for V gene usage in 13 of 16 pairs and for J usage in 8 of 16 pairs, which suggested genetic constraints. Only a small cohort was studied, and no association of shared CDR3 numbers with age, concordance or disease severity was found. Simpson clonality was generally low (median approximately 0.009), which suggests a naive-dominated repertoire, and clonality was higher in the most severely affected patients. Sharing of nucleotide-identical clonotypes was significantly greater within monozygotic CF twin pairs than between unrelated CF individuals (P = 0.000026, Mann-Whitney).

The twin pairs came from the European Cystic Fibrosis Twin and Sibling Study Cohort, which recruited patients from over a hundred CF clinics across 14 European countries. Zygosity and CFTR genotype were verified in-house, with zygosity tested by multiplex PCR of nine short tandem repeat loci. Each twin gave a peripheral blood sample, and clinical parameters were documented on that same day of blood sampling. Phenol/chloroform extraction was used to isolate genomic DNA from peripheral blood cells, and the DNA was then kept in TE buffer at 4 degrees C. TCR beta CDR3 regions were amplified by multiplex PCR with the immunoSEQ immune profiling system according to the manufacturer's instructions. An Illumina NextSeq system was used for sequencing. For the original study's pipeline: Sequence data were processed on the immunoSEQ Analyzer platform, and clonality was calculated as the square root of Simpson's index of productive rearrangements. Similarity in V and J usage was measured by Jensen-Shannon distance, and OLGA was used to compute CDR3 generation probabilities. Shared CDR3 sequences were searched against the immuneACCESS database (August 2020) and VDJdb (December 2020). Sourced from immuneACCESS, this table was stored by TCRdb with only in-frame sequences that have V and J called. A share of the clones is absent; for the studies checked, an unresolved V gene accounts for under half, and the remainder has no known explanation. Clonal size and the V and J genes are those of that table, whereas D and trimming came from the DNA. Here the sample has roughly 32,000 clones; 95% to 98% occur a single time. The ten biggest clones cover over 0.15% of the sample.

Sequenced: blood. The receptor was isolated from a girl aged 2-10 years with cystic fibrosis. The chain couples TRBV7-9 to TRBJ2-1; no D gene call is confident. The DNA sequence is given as TGTGCCAGCAGCTTTTCTGGGTACAATGAGCAGTTCTTC. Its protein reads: CASSFSGYNEQFF.